This T cell receptor (beta chain) was identified during a study of long-term antiretroviral therapy in people with HIV. Overall study results and limits: In samples taken after ART, diversity increased but remained below transplant donor control levels.

Germline V gene data show CDR1 as SGHNT and CDR2 as YYREEE (reference sequence). This CDR3 comprises 15 residues. V was shortened by 4 bases and J by 2 bases, with 13 bases between the two germline ends. They ran version v3.0 of the immunoSEQ assay at survey level. Sequencing aimed at 40,000-50,000 T-cell genomes per sample. Using immunoSEQ multiplex PCR, the repertoire was profiled, and TCRdb retains in-frame clones only, with some absent. The table has tens of thousands of clones, about 95% seen once. Notes on this clone: Its target is unknown.

Sequences were derived from unsorted PBMCs, sampled 3.7 years after starting antiretroviral therapy. This TCR was recovered from a woman aged 45 to 65 with HIV. This chain joins TRBV5-4 and TRBJ2-1; D may be TRBD1 (6 bases). The CDR3 DNA follows: TGTGCCAGCAGCGGTCCGGACAGCACCTACAATGAGCAGTTCTTC. Translation gives CASSGPDSTYNEQFF.